The clone carrying this TCR beta chain showed up many times. No antigen is known for it. The junction had 5 bases not matched to a gene; V was cut back by 5 bases and J by 5 bases. The germline CDR1 and CDR2 sequences are SGHTA and FQGNSA. The CDR3 contains 14 residues. This sample was taken from a study of T cells in Graves' hyperthyroidism and ophthalmopathy. The study, taken as a whole, reports: By a 13 V-J model, ophthalmopathy was set apart from stable hyperthyroidism. Most thyroid clonotypes that were expanded above 0.001 also turned up in blood.

At least 3 on the Clinical Activity Score was recorded for ophthalmopathy patients, who also had NOSPECS grade at least 4 and duration under 3 months. Amplification yielded TCR beta CDR3 regions, with RNA transcripts as the source. Initially, a first-round RT-PCR of the TCR CDR3 employed the HTBI primer set. TCRdb used MiXCR to reprocess the multiplex PCR reads, holding one entry per CDR3 protein. Here the sample spans hundreds of thousands of distinct CDR3 sequences, roughly a quarter being singletons. The receptor was derived from a woman in her 30s with Graves' ophthalmopathy. The sample was blood. The chain joins TRBV7-2 to TRBJ2-2, with TRBD2 matching over 7 bases. The CDR3 protein is CASSRDYETGELFF. CDR3 nucleotides: TGTGCCAGCAGCCGGGACTACGAAACCGGGGAGCTGTTTTTT. Using reference TRBV7-2 and TRBJ2-2 for the parts outside the CDR3, the full variable domain is GAGVSQSPSNKVTEKGKDVELRCDPISGHTALYWYRQSLGQGLEFLIYFQGNSAPDKSGLPSDRFSAERTGGSVSTLTIQRTQQEDSAVYLCASSRDYETGELFFGEGSRLTVL.